This T cell receptor beta chain comes out of a study of control samples from healthy donors and cancer patients. This CDR3 is 12 amino acids long. V lost 6 bases and J lost 3, with 9 bases in between. The germline CDR1 and CDR2 sequences are SGHTS and YDEGEE. Clones were sequenced by immunoSEQ multiplex PCR, and TCRdb holds only the in-frame ones, with some missing. The sample has 150,000 to 200,000 clones, about 93% seen once; the top ten hold roughly 1.6%. This chain joins TRBV5-8 and TRBJ2-5; D remains unclear. Specimen: blood. This receptor was identified in a man in his late teens or twenties in good health. The CDR3 loop is CASNTLKETQYF. CDR3 DNA sequence: TGTGCCAGCAACACACTCAAAGAGACCCAGTACTTC.